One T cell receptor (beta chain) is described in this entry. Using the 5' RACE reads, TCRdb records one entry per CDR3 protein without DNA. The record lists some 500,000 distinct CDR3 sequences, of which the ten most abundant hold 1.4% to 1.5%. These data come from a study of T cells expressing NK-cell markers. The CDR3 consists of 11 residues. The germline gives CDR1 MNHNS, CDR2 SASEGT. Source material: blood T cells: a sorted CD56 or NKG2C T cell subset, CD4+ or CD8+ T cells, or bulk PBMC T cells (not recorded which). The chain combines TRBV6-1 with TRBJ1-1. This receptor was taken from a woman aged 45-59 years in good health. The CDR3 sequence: CASGGVTEAFF.